The 7 T cell receptor beta chains below all came from one sample that was sequenced in a study of cytomegalovirus exposure and HLA in healthy donors. This PCR relied on a set of 60 Vbeta primers and 13 Jbeta primers. Method: immunoSEQ multiplex PCR; TCRdb's copy keeps in-frame clones and lacks some. The table shows 110,000 to 150,000 clones, with approximately 80% occurring only once. What was sequenced was PBMCs. The receptors shown here come from a male donor in good health and CMV-seronegative.

This clone was recorded a few times. This rearrangement joins TRBV5-1 to TRBJ1-3, with 10 bases aligning to TRBD1. Germline values: CDR1 SGHRS, CDR2 YFSETQ. This CDR3 comprises 15 residues. The trim removed 4 bases at V and 4 bases at J, leaving 5 bases unmatched. The CDR3 here is CASSRQGASGNTIYF. The CDR3 nucleotides read TGCGCCAGCAGCCGACAGGGGGCTTCAGGAAACACCATATATTTT.

This chain uses TRBV21-1 with TRBJ1-6. TRBV21-1 is annotated as a pseudogene. The CDR3 is 16 amino acids. The CDR3 DNA reads TGTGCCAGCAGCAAAGTGGGAGAACAGAGTAATTCACCCCTCCACTTT. Protein product: CASSKVGEQSNSPLHF.

The V gene is TRBV5-1, the J gene TRBJ2-5; the D is unclear. Between the trimmed V and J ends, which lost 7 bases and 4 bases, there was a span of 14 bases. The CDR3 extends over 13 amino acids. Germline V gene lookup returns CDR1 SGHRS and CDR2 YFSETQ. The CDR3 DNA reads as TGCGCCAGCTGCTGTTTCGGTTTAGAGACCCAGTACTTC. It codes for CASCCFGLETQYF.

The chain employs TRBV4-1 and TRBJ1-5; maybe TRBD1 (6 bases). This CDR3 comprises 15 residues. The V end was cut by 1 base, the J end by 2 bases, with 9 bases between. Germline assignment: CDR1 MGHRA and CDR2 YSYEKL. The chain's CDR3 is CASSQVQGRNQPQHF. The CDR3 coding sequence is TGCGCCAGCAGCCAAGTACAGGGACGCAATCAGCCCCAGCATTTT.

This clone was counted only a few times. The chain is built from TRBV5-4 and TRBJ1-4, with D perhaps matching TRBD1 (5 bases). Between the trimmed V and J ends, which lost 4 bases and 4 bases, there was a span of 17 bases. The CDR3 runs to 16 residues. Germline CDR1 is SGHNT and CDR2 is YYREEE (reference sequence). CDR3 amino acids: CASSPGGTLGNEKLFF. The CDR3 nucleotides read TGTGCCAGCAGCCCAGGAGGGACGTTGGGTAATGAAAAACTGTTTTTT.

The chain is built from TRBV7-2 and TRBJ2-3, with TRBD2 matching 9 bases. CDR3 length equals 16 residues. Germline lookup yields CDR1 SGHTA and CDR2 FQGNSA. V lost 2 bases, J lost 4 bases, and 7 bases stayed unmatched. This chain's CDR3 is CASSLSWIAGADTQYF. The CDR3 bases are TGTGCCAGCAGCTTAAGCTGGATAGCGGGAGCAGATACGCAGTATTTT.

The chain joins TRBV7-3 to TRBJ1-1; 8 bases are a match to TRBD1. In germline, CDR1 is SGHTA, CDR2 FQGTGA. The CDR3 contains 14 residues. V was pared by 5 bases and J by 5 bases, with 7 bases of the junction left unmatched. DNA of the CDR3: TGTGCCAGCAGCACCGGACAGGGTAGGACTGAAGCTTTCTTT. It yields the protein CASSTGQGRTEAFF.